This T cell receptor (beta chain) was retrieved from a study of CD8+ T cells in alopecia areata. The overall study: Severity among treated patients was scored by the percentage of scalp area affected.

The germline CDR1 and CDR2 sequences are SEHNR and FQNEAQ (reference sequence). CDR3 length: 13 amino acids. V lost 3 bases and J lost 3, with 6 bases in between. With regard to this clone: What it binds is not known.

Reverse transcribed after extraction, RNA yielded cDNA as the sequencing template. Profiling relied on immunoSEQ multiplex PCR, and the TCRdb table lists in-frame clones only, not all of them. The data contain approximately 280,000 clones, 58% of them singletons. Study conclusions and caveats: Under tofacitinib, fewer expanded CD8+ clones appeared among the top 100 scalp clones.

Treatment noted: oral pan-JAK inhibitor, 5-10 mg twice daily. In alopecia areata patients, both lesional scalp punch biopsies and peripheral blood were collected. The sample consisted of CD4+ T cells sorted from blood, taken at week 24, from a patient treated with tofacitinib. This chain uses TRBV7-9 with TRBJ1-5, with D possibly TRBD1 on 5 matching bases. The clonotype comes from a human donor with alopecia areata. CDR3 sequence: CASSLGLNQPQHF. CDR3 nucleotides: TGTGCCAGCAGCTTGGGGCTCAATCAGCCCCAGCATTTT. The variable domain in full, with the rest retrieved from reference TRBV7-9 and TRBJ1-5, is DTGVSQNPRHKITKRGQNVTFRCDPISEHNRLYWYRQTLGQGPEFLTYFQNEAQLEKSRLLSDRFSAERPKGSFSTLEIQRTEQGDSAMYLCASSLGLNQPQHFGDGTRLSIL.